The T cell receptor (beta chain) under discussion was sequenced for a study of T-cell reconstitution after alpha-beta-depleted transplantation in children. The CDR3 covers 16 residues. J was trimmed by 5 bases and V by 8 bases; bases with no gene match: 18. Germline V gene lookup returns CDR1 SEHNR and CDR2 FQNEAQ (reference sequence). A library of TCRbeta sequences, prepared with unique molecular identifiers, was generated. MiXCR was run by TCRdb on the PCR reads, yielding one entry per CDR3 protein. The sample has 440,000 or so distinct CDR3 sequences; approximately 11% are singletons. The receptor's source is a human donor who donated a stem cell graft to a child with acute myeloid leukemia. The rearrangement links TRBV7-9 to TRBJ2-7, with 7 bases that match TRBD1. This specimen was PBMCs from the stem cell graft donor, taken from the stem cell graft. The CDR3 sequence: CASWEDRVLTGNEQYV. The CDR3 DNA follows: TGTGCCAGCTGGGAAGATAGGGTACTGACAGGGAACGAGCAGTACGTC.